This note documents a single TCR beta chain sequence. Its cognate antigen is unknown. The entry originates in a study of T cell repertoires in cytomegalovirus infection. Study-wide points: HLA-C-restricted, CMV-specific TCR beta clonotypes were dominant ex vivo.

Germline V gene data show CDR1 as DFQATT and CDR2 as SNEGSKA (reference sequence). The CDR3 spans 19 residues. The junction had 19 bases not matched to a gene; V was cut back by 6 bases and J by 0 bases. From the reads, TCRdb called clonotypes with MiXCR, one entry per CDR3 protein. The sample includes approximately 910,000 distinct CDR3 sequences, more than 25% of them seen just once. Source: cultured CD8+ T cells from PBMCs, taken from culture after CMV antigen stimulation. The chain couples TRBV20-1 to TRBJ2-3; TRBD1 matches at 9 bases. This receptor was obtained from a human donor in good health (CMV status not recorded). Some clones in this sample may be carry-over from other donors' samples. The CDR3 is CSALHPGQGRYFSTDTQYF. CDR3 bases: TGCAGTGCCCTACACCCGGGACAGGGCCGATACTTTAGCACAGATACGCAGTATTTT.